What follows is one TCR beta chain and its context. The sample comes from a study of blood T cell repertoires in COVID-19. Study background: Acute-phase and convalescent COVID-19 samples originated in the United States, Italy and Spain. PBMCs, B-cell-depleted T cells, or T cells provided the cDNA or gDNA that made up the material.

Original data processing: Reference gene primer amplification yielded estimated nucleated cell counts. Only in-frame clones appear in the TCRdb table, and some are missing; sequencing was by immunoSEQ multiplex PCR. The V and J calls and clone size are taken from that table; D and trimming were inferred from the DNA. Of about 180,000 clones in the sample, roughly 89% were seen once. The origin of this receptor is a woman aged 40 to 50 with acute COVID-19. Source material: PBMCs or T cells enriched from blood (not recorded which).

CDR3 protein: CASSPPRQGVNTGELFF. The CDR3 DNA follows: TGTGCCAGCTCACCACCGCGCCAGGGGGTTAACACCGGGGAGCTGTTTTTT. J is TRBJ2-2 and V is TRBV18, with 7 bases matching TRBD1. V trimming: 0 bases; J trimming: 2 bases; junction bases outside the gene matches: 6. The germline V gene encodes CDR1 KGHSH and CDR2 LQKENI. CDR3 length: 17 residues.